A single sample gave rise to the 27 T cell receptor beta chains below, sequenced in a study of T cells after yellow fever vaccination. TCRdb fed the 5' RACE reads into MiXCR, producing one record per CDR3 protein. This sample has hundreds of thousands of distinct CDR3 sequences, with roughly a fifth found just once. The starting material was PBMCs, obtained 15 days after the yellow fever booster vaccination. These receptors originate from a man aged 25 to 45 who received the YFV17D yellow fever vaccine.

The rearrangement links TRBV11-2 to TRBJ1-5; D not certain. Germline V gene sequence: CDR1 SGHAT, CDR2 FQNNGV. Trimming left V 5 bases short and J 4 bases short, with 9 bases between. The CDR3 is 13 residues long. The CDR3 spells CASSRGRNQPQHF. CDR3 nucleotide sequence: TGTGCCAGCAGCCGGGGAAGAAATCAGCCCCAGCATTTT.

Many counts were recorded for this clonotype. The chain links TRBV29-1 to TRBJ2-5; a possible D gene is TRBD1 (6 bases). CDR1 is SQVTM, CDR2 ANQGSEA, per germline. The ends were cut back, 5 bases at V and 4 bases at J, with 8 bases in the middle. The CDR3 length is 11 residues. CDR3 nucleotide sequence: TGCAGCGTTCCCAGGGGAGAGACCCAGTACTTC. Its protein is CSVPRGETQYF.

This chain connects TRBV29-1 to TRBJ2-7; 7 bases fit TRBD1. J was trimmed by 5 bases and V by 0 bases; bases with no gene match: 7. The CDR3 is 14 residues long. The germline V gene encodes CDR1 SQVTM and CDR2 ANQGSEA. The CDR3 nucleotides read TGCAGCGTTGAAGATTACGGCAGGGGGAACGAGCAGTACTTC. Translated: CSVEDYGRGNEQYF.

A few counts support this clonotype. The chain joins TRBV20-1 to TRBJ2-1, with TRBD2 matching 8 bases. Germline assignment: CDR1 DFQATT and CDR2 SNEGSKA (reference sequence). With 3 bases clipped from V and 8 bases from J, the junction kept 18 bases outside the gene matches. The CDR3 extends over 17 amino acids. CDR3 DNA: TGCAGTGCTAGGGACGGGAGCGGGAGCTGGATTATCGATGAGCAGTTCTTC. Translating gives CSARDGSGSWIIDEQFF.

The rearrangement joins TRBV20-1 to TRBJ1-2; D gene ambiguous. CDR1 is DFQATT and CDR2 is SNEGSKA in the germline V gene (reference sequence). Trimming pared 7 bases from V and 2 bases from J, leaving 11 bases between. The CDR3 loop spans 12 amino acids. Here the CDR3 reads CSVTQPNYGYTF. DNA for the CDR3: TGCAGTGTGACACAACCAAACTATGGCTACACCTTC.

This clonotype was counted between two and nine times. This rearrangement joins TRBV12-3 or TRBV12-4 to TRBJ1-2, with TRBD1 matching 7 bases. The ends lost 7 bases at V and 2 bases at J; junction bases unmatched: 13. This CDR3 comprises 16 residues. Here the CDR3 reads CASNFRTGTDNYGYTF. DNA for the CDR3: TGTGCCAGCAATTTCCGGACCGGGACAGACAACTATGGCTACACCTTC.

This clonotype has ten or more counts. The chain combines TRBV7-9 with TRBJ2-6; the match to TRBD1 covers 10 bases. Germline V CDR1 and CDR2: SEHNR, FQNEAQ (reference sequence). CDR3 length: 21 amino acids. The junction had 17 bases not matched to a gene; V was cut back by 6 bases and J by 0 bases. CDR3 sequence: CASSRQFLGTGVFSGANVLTF. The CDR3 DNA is TGTGCCAGCAGTAGACAATTCCTGGGGACAGGGGTCTTCTCTGGGGCCAACGTCCTGACTTTC.

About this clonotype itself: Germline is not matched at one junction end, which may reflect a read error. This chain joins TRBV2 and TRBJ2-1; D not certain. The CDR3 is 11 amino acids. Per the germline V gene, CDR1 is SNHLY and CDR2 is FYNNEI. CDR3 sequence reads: CASSGPPQLGF. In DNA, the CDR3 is TGTGCCAGCAGTGGCCCCCCGCAGTTGGGCTTC. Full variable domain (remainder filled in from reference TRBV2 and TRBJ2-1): EPEVTQTPSHQVTQMGQEVILRCVPISNHLYFYWYRQILGQKVEFLVSFYNNEISEKSEIFDDQFSVERPDGSNFTLKIRSTKLEDSAMYFCASSGPPQLGFGPGTRLTVL.

CDR3 protein: CASRTSGSFNNEQFF. CDR3 nucleotides: TGTGCCAGCAGAACGAGCGGGAGTTTCAACAATGAGCAGTTCTTC. This chain connects TRBV12-3 or TRBV12-4 to TRBJ2-1; the match to TRBD2 covers 8 bases. The V segment lost 6 bases and the J segment 5 bases; nucleotides outside the gene matches: 9. This CDR3 contains 15 residues.

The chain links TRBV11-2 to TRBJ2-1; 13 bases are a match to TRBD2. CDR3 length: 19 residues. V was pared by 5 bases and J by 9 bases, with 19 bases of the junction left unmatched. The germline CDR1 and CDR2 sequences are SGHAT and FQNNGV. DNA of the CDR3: TGTGCCAGCAGCAACACTAGCGGGAGGGCCTTTCCCGGGATAGGTGAGCAGTTCTTC. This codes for CASSNTSGRAFPGIGEQFF.

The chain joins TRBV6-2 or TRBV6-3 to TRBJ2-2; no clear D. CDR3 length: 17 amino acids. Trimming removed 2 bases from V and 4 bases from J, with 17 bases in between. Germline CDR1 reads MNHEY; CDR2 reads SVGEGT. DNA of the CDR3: TGTGCCAGCAGTTACGTCCCGGAGCGCGCTTTCACCGGGGAGCTGTTTTTT. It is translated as CASSYVPERAFTGELFF.

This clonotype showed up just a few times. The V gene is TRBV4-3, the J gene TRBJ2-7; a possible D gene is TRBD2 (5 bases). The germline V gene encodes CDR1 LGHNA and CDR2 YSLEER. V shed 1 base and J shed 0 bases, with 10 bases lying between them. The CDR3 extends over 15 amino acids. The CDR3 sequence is CASSQVGSSSYEQYF. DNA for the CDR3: TGCGCCAGCAGCCAAGTTGGGAGTAGCTCCTACGAGCAGTACTTC.

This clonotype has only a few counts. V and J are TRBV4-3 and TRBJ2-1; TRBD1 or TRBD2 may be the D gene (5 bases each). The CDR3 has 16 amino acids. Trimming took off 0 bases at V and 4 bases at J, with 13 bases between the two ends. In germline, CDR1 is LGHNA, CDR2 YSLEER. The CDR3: CASSQDSGTGYNEQFF. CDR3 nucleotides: TGCGCCAGCAGCCAAGATTCAGGGACGGGTTACAATGAGCAGTTCTTC.

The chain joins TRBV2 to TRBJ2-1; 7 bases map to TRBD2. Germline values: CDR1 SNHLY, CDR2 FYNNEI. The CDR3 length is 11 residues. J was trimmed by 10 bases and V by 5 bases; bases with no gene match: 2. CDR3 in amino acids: CASSPLAEQFF. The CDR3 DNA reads TGTGCCAGCAGTCCACTAGCGGAGCAGTTCTTC.

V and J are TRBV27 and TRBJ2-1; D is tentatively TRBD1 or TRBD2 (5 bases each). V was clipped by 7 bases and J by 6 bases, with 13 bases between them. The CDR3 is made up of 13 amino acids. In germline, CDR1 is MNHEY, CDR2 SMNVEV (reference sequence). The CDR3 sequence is CASMAPGTNEQFF. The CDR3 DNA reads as TGTGCCAGCATGGCGCCCGGGACCAATGAGCAGTTCTTC.

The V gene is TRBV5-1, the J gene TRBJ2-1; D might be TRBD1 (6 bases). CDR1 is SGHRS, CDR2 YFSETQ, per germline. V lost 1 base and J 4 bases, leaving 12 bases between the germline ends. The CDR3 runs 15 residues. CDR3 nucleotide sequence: TGCGCCAGCAGCTTGACAGGGAATGAATACAATGAGCAGTTCTTC. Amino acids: CASSLTGNEYNEQFF. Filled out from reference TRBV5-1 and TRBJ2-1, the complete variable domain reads KAGVTQTPRYLIKTRGQQVTLSCSPISGHRSVSWYQQTPGQGLQFLFEYFSETQRNKGNFPGRFSGRQFSNSRSEMNVSTLELGDSALYLCASSLTGNEYNEQFFGPGTRLTVL.

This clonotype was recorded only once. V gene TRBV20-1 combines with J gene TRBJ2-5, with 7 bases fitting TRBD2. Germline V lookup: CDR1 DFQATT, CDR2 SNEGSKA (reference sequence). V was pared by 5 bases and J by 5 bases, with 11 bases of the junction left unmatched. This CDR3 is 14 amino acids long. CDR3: CSAALAPGRETQYF. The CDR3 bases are TGCAGTGCTGCACTAGCGCCAGGCCGGGAGACCCAGTACTTC.

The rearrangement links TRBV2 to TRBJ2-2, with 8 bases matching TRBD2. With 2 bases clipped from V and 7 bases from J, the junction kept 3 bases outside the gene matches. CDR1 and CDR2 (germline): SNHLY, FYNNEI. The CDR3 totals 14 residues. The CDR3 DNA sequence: TGTGCCAGCAGTGAACGGACTAGCATCGGGGAGCTGTTTTTT. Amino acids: CASSERTSIGELFF. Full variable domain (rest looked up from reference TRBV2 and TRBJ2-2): EPEVTQTPSHQVTQMGQEVILRCVPISNHLYFYWYRQILGQKVEFLVSFYNNEISEKSEIFDDQFSVERPDGSNFTLKIRSTKLEDSAMYFCASSERTSIGELFFGEGSRLTVL.

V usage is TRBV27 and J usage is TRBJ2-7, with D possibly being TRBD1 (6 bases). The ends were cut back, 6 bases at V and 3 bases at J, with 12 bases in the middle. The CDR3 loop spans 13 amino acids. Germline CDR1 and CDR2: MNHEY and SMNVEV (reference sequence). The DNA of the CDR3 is TGTGCCAGCAGACACAGGGACCGCTACGAGCAGTACTTC. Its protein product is CASRHRDRYEQYF.

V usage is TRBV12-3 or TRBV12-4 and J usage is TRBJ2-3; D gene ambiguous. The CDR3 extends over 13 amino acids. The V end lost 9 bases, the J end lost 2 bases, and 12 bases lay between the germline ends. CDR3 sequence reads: CASRQQTTDTQYF. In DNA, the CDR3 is TGTGCCAGTCGGCAACAGACCACAGATACGCAGTATTTT.

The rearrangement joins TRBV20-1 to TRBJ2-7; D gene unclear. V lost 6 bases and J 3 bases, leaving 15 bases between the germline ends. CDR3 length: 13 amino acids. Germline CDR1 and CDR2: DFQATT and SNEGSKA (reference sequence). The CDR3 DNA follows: TGCAGTGCCAGAATCCCCCCGGGCTACGAGCAGTACTTC. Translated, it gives CSARIPPGYEQYF.

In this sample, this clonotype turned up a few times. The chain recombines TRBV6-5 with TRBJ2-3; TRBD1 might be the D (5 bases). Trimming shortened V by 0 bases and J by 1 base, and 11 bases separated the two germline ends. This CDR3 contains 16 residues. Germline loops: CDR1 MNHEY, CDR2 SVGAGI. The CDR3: CASSYSGGRGTDTQYF. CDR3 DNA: TGTGCCAGCAGTTACTCGGGCGGCAGGGGCACAGATACGCAGTATTTT.

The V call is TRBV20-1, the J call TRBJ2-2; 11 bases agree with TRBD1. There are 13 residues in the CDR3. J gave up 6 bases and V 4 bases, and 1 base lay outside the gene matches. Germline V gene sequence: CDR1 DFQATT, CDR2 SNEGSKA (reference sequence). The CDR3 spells CSATGQGAGELFF. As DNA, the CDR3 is TGCAGTGCTACGGGACAGGGGGCCGGGGAGCTGTTTTTT.

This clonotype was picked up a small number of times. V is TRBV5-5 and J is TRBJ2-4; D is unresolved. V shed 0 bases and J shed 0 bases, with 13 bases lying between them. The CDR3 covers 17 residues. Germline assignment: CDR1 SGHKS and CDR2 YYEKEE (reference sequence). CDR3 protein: CASSLVGIPIAKNIQYF. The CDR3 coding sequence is TGTGCCAGCAGCTTGGTTGGGATCCCAATAGCCAAAAACATTCAGTACTTC.

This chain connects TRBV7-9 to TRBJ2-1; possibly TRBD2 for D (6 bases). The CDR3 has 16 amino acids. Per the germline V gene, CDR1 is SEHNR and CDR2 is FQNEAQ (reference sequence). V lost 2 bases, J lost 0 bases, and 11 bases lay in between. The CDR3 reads CASSLSLARSYNEQFF. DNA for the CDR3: TGTGCCAGCAGCTTATCTCTAGCGCGCTCCTACAATGAGCAGTTCTTC.

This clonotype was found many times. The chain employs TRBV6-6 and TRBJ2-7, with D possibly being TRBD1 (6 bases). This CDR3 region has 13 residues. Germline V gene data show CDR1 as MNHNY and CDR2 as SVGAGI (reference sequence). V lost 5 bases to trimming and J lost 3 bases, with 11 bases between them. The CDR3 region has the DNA TGTGCCAGCAGTCTGGGACAAGTCTACGAGCAGTACTTC. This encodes CASSLGQVYEQYF.

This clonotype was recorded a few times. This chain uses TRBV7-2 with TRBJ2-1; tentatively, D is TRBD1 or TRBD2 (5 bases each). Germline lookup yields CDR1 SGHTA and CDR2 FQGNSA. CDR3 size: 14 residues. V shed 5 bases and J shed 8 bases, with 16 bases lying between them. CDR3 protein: CASSPGFLGDEQFF. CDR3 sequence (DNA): TGTGCCAGCAGCCCGGGATTCTTAGGGGATGAGCAGTTCTTC.